Given below is one T cell receptor beta chain in context. The antigen is undetermined. Germline CDR1 and CDR2: DFQATT and SNEGSKA (reference sequence). The CDR3 is 12 amino acids. V shed 6 bases, J shed 5 bases, and the junction held 7 bases outside the gene matches. The sample belongs to a study of T cell repertoires in cytomegalovirus infection. Study context: Well-studied HLA-B-restricted epitopes and recently identified HLA-C-restricted epitopes of CMV were both used in the study. Matching HLA type, along with CMV infection, was indicated by public TCR beta signatures. General observations from the study: CMV-specific TCR beta clonotypes restricted by HLA-C dominated the ex vivo response. Individuals carrying CMV plus the relevant HLA were identified by cumulative frequency of public TCR beta families.

TCRdb re-analysed the reads in MiXCR, keeping a single row per CDR3 protein. Seen here are approximately 910,000 distinct CDR3 sequences, about 33% observed once, and the top ten hold roughly 13%. V is TRBV20-1 and J is TRBJ2-7; 7 nucleotides agree with TRBD1. The material was cultured CD8+ T cells from PBMCs, obtained from culture after CMV antigen stimulation. This clonotype originated in a human donor in good health (CMV status not recorded). Some clones in this sample may be carry-over from other donors' samples. Here the CDR3 DNA reads TGCAGTGCCCCGACAGGGTCCCACGAGCAGTACTTC. Translating gives CSAPTGSHEQYF.